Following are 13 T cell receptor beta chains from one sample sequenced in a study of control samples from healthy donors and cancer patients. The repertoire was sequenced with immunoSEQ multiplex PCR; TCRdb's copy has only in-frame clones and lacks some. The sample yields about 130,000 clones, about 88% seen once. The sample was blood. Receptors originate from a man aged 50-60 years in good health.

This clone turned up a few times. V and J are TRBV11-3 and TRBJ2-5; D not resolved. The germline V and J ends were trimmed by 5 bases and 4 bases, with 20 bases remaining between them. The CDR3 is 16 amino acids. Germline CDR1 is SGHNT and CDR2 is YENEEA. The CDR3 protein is CASSPPSTREAETQYF. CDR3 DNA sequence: TGTGCCAGCAGCCCCCCTTCAACAAGGGAAGCAGAGACCCAGTACTTC.

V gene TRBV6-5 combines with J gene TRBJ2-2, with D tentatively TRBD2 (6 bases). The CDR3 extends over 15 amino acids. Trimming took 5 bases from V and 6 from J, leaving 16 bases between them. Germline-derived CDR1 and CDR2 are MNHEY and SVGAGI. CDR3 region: CASSLKEGRAGELFF. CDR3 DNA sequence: TGTGCCAGCAGTCTAAAGGAGGGGCGTGCCGGGGAGCTGTTTTTT.

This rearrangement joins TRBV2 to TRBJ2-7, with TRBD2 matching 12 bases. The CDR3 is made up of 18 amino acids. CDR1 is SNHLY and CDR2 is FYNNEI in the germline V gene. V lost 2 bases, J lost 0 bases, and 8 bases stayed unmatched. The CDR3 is CASSESWTSGASSYEQYF. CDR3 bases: TGTGCCAGCAGTGAATCGTGGACTAGCGGGGCGAGCTCCTACGAGCAGTACTTC.

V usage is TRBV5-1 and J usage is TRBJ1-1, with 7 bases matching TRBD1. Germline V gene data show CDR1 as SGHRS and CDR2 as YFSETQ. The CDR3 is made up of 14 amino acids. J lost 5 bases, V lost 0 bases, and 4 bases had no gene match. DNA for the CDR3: TGCGCCAGCAGCTTGGCTGGGACAGAAACTGAAGCTTTCTTT. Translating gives CASSLAGTETEAFF. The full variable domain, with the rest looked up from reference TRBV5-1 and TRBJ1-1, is KAGVTQTPRYLIKTRGQQVTLSCSPISGHRSVSWYQQTPGQGLQFLFEYFSETQRNKGNFPGRFSGRQFSNSRSEMNVSTLELGDSALYLCASSLAGTETEAFFGQGTRLTVV.

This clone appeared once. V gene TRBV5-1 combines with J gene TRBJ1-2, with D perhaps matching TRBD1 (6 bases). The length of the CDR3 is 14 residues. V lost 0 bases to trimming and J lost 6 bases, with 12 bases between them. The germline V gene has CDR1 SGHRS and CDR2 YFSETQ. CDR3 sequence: CASSLATGFNGYTF. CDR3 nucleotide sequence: TGCGCCAGCAGCTTGGCAACAGGGTTCAATGGCTACACCTTC.

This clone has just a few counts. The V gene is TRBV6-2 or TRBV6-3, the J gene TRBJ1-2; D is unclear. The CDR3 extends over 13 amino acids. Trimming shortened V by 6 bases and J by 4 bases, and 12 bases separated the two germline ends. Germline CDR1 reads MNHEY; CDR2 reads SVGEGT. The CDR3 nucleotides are TGTGCCAGCAGCCCCGACCGACTCTATGGCTACACCTTC. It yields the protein CASSPDRLYGYTF.

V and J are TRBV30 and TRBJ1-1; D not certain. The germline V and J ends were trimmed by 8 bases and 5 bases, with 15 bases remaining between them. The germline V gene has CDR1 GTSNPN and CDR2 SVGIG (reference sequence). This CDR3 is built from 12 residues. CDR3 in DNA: TGTGCCAAATCCCGCGTAGGGACTGAAGCTTTCTTT. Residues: CAKSRVGTEAFF.

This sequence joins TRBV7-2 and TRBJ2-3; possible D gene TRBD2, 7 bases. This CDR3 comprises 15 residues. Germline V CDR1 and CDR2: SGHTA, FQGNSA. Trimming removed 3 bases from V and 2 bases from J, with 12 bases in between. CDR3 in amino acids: CASSFRGGDTDTQYF. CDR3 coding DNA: TGTGCCAGCAGCTTTAGGGGGGGTGACACAGATACGCAGTATTTT.

This CDR3 is CASSRTGNYNEQFF. The CDR3 DNA reads as TGTGCCAGTAGCCGTACGGGGAACTACAATGAGCAGTTCTTC. This chain links TRBV6-2 or TRBV6-3 with TRBJ2-1, with a tentative D call TRBD2 (5 bases). Trimming removed 9 bases from V and 3 bases from J, with 15 bases in between. The CDR3 totals 14 residues. Per the germline V gene, CDR1 is MNHEY and CDR2 is SVGEGT.

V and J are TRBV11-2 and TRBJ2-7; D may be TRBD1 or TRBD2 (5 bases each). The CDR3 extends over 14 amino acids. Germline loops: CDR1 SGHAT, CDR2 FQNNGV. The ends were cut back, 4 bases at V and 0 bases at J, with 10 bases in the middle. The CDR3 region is CASSSGPYSYEQYF. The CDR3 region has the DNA TGTGCCAGCAGCTCGGGACCGTACTCCTACGAGCAGTACTTC. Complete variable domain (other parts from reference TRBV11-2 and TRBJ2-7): EAGVAQSPRYKIIEKRQSVAFWCNPISGHATLYWYQQILGQGPKLLIQFQNNGVVDDSQLPKDRFSAERLKGVDSTLKIQPAKLEDSAVYLCASSSGPYSYEQYFGPGTRLTVT.

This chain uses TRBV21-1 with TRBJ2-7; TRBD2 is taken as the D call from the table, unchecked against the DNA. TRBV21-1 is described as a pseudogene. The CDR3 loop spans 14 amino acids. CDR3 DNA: TGTGCCAGCAGCAAGACTAGCGGGGTACGGGAGCAGTACTTC. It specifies CASSKTSGVREQYF.

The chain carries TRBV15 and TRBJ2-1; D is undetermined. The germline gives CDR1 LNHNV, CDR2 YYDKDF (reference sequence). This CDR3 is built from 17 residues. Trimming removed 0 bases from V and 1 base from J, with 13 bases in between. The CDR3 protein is CATSRDTGLQSYNEQFF. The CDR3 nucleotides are TGTGCCACCAGCAGAGATACTGGGCTGCAATCCTACAATGAGCAGTTCTTC.

CDR3 region: CASSYIPSGPYEQYF. The CDR3 DNA reads TGTGCCAGCAGTTACATCCCTAGCGGCCCCTACGAGCAGTACTTC. The chain couples TRBV6-5 to TRBJ2-7, with 7 bases identical to TRBD2. The CDR3 extends over 15 amino acids. Germline-derived CDR1 and CDR2 are MNHEY and SVGAGI. After removal of 2 bases from V and 2 bases from J, the junction contained 6 bases not matched to a gene.